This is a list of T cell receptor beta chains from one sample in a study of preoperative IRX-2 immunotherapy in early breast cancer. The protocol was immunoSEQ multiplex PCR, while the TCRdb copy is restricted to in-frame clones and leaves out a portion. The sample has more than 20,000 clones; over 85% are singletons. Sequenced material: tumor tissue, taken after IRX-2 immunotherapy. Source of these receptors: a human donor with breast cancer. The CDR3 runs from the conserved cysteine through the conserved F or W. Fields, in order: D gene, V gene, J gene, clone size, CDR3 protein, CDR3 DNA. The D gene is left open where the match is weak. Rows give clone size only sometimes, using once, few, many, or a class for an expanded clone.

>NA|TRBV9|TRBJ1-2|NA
CASSVDQGVLYGYTF
TGTGCCAGCAGCGTAGATCAGGGCGTCTTATATGGCTACACCTTC
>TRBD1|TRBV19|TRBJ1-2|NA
CASSWTGATYGYTF
TGTGCCAGCTCGTGGACAGGGGCTACCTATGGCTACACCTTC
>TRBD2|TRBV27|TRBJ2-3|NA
CASSLAGFPDTQYF
TGTGCCAGCAGCCTAGCGGGGTTCCCAGATACGCAGTATTTT
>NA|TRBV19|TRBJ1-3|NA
CASSQPGRNTIYF
TGTGCCAGTAGTCAGCCGGGGAGAAACACCATATATTTT
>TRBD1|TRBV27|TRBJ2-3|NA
CASSLIGDRHPPEITDTQYF
TGTGCCAGCAGTTTAATCGGGGACAGGCATCCCCCTGAGATAACAGATACGCAGTATTTT
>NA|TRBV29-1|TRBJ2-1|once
CSVVEYEQFF
TGCAGCGTTGTTGAATATGAGCAGTTCTTC
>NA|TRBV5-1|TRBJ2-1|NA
CASNGPANNEQFF
TGCGCCAGCAATGGTCCAGCGAACAATGAGCAGTTCTTC
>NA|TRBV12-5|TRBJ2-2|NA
CASGPPGTVNTGELFF
TGTGCTAGTGGTCCCCCCGGTACAGTGAACACCGGGGAGCTGTTTTTT
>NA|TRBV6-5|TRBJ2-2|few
CASSVGTGELFF
TGTGCCAGCAGCGTAGGGACCGGGGAGCTGTTTTTT
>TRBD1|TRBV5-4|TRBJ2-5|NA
CASSNQTGRETQYF
TGTGCCAGCAGCAACCAGACAGGGCGGGAGACCCAGTACTTC
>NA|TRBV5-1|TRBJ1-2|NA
CASSLSADGYTF
TGCGCCAGCAGCTTGTCGGCAGATGGCTACACCTTC
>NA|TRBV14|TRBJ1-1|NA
CASSQVLDTEAFF
TGTGCCAGCAGCCAAGTCTTGGACACTGAAGCTTTCTTT
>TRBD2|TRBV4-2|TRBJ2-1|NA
CASSQDLFRGGRYNEQFF
TGTGCCAGCAGCCAAGATCTTTTCCGGGGGGGGAGGTACAATGAGCAGTTCTTC
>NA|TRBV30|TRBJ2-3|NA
CAWSVGAALGTQYF
TGTGCCTGGAGTGTAGGGGCGGCGCTTGGTACGCAGTATTTT
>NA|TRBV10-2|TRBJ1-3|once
CASRNSGNTIYF
TGCGCCAGCAGAAACTCTGGAAACACCATATATTTT
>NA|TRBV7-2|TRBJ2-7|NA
CASSLKSDSLSYEQYF
TGTGCCAGCAGCTTAAAGTCGGACAGTCTCTCCTACGAGCAGTACTTC
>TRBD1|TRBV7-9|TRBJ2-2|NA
CATRTGGGTGELFF
TGTGCCACCCGGACAGGGGGGGGCACCGGGGAGCTGTTTTTT
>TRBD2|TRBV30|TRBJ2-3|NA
CARGDYTQYF
TGTGCCCGGGGGGATTATACGCAGTATTTT
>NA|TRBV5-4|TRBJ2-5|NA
CASSSAASAGMETQYF
TGTGCCAGCAGCTCCGCGGCATCGGCGGGAATGGAGACCCAGTACTTC
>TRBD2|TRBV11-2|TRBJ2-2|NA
CASSFLAGGSTGELFF
TGTGCCAGCAGCTTCCTAGCGGGGGGGAGCACCGGGGAGCTGTTTTTT
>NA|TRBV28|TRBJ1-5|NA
CASSSRWDYQPQHF
TGTGCCAGCAGTTCCCGTTGGGATTATCAGCCCCAGCATTTT
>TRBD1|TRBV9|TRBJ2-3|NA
CASSDTGGSHTQYF
TGTGCCAGCAGCGATACAGGGGGGAGCCATACGCAGTATTTT
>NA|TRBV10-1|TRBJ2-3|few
CASSDSKGSTDTQYF
TGCGCCAGCAGTGATTCTAAAGGAAGCACAGATACGCAGTATTTT
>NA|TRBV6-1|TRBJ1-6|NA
CASSEVGGSPLHF
TGTGCCAGCAGTGAAGTGGGGGGCTCACCCCTCCACTTT
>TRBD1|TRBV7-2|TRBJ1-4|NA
CASSLGTQGVVHEKLFF
TGTGCCAGCAGCTTAGGGACACAGGGGGTGGTTCATGAAAAACTGTTTTTT
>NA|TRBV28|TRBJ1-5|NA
CASSLGSSNQPQHF
TGTGCCAGCAGTTTGGGAAGTAGCAATCAGCCCCAGCATTTT
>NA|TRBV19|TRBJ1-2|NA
CASSEGPRGYTF
TGTGCCAGTAGCGAAGGTCCACGTGGCTACACCTTC